The 24 T cell receptor beta chains below were found in one sample sequenced in a study of OX40 agonist ivuxolimab in advanced cancers. TCRdb's table, derived via immunoSEQ multiplex PCR, lists solely in-frame clones and lacks some. The sample includes 7,000 to 9,500 clones, about 90% seen only once; the top ten take roughly 30%. Sequenced material: CD4+ or CD8+ T cells sorted from blood, taken in a trial of the OX40 agonist ivuxolimab. These receptors originate from an adult with an advanced solid tumor such as melanoma, head and neck, liver or kidney cancer.

The chain recombines TRBV7-3 with TRBJ2-5; TRBD2 is a possible D gene (5 bases). Per germline, CDR1 SGHTA and CDR2 FQGTGA. Trimming took off 2 bases at V and 5 bases at J, with 9 bases between the two ends. This CDR3 is built from 13 residues. CDR3 DNA sequence: TGTGCCAGCAGCTTATGGTCGGGGGAGACCCAGTACTTC. Translating gives CASSLWSGETQYF.

The V gene is TRBV6-5, the J gene TRBJ2-1; D ambiguous. Deletions cut 0 bases from V and 5 bases from J, with 14 bases between. The CDR3 extends over 16 amino acids. Germline V gene data show CDR1 as MNHEY and CDR2 as SVGAGI. The CDR3 coding sequence is TGTGCCAGCAGTTACTCGAGGTCACTCGCCCACAATGAGCAGTTCTTC. As protein: CASSYSRSLAHNEQFF.

This rearrangement joins TRBV6-4 to TRBJ1-2; D is undetermined. Germline CDR1 is MRHNA and CDR2 is SNTAGT. V was cut by 0 bases and J by 7 bases, with 12 bases left in between. This CDR3 is 14 amino acids long. This CDR3 reads CASSDSEGMGGYTF. The CDR3 nucleotides are TGTGCCAGCAGTGACTCGGAGGGAATGGGTGGCTACACCTTC.

V is TRBV7-6 and J is TRBJ2-7; D is unresolved. The CDR3 consists of 13 residues. Trimming left V 5 bases short and J 2 bases short, with 10 bases between. CDR1 is SGHVS, CDR2 FNYEAQ, per germline. DNA of the CDR3: TGTGCCAGCAGCCTCCTTGAGGCCTACGAGCAGTACTTC. It translates to CASSLLEAYEQYF.

J is TRBJ2-7 and V is TRBV15; tentative D call: TRBD1 (6 bases). Germline-derived CDR1 and CDR2 are LNHNV and YYDKDF (reference sequence). Trimming removed 0 bases at V and 3 bases at J, with 12 bases between. The CDR3 has 15 residues. CDR3 amino acids: CATSRDIGQNYEQYF. The CDR3 DNA reads as TGTGCCACCAGCAGAGATATCGGACAGAACTACGAGCAGTACTTC.

The CDR3 coding sequence is TGCAGCGTTGACAGGGAGTGGAGGGAGACCCAGTACTTC. Protein: CSVDREWRETQYF. This chain joins TRBV29-1 and TRBJ2-5; perhaps D is TRBD1 or TRBD2 (5 bases each). CDR1 is SQVTM and CDR2 is ANQGSEA in the germline V gene. The CDR3 is made up of 13 amino acids. Trimming left V 3 bases short and J 5 bases short, with 13 bases between. Full variable domain (outside the CDR3, taken from reference TRBV29-1 and TRBJ2-5): SAVISQKPSRDICQRGTSLTIQCQVDSQVTMMFWYRQQPGQSLTLIATANQGSEATYESGFVIDKFPISRPNLTFSTLTVSNMSPEDSSIYLCSVDREWRETQYFGPGTRLLVL.

This sequence joins TRBV7-9 and TRBJ2-1, with D unresolved. The CDR3 totals 16 residues. From germline, CDR1 is SEHNR and CDR2 FQNEAQ (reference sequence). V gave up 1 base and J gave up 0 bases, with 10 bases separating them. In nucleotides, the CDR3 is TGTGCCAGCAGCTTAGATTCCAGTTTCTCCTACAATGAGCAGTTCTTC. Amino acid sequence: CASSLDSSFSYNEQFF.

The genes are TRBV27 and TRBJ2-3, with 8 bases aligning to TRBD2. V gave up 6 bases and J gave up 4 bases; unmatched junction bases: 15. Looked up from germline, CDR1 is MNHEY and CDR2 is SMNVEV (reference sequence). This CDR3 has 17 residues. The CDR3 here is CASSLRGGRSPADTQYF. The CDR3 DNA sequence: TGTGCCAGCAGCCTCCGGGGCGGGAGGTCTCCCGCAGATACGCAGTATTTT.

This clone was counted a single time. The chain joins TRBV7-6 to TRBJ2-2; 8 positions agree with TRBD1. V lost 4 bases to trimming and J lost 0 bases; unmatched junction nucleotides: 4. Germline lookup yields CDR1 SGHVS and CDR2 FNYEAQ. The CDR3 loop spans 16 amino acids. This chain's CDR3 is CASSSHRGSNTGELFF. The CDR3 DNA reads as TGTGCCAGCAGCTCCCACAGGGGGTCGAACACCGGGGAGCTGTTTTTT. Together with reference TRBV7-6 and TRBJ2-2, the CDR3 gives the full variable domain: GAGVSQSPRYKVTKRGQDVALRCDPISGHVSLYWYRQALGQGPEFLTYFNYEAQQDKSGLPNDRFSAERPEGSISTLTIQRTEQRDSAMYRCASSSHRGSNTGELFFGEGSRLTVL.

The chain couples TRBV28 to TRBJ2-7; 9 positions match TRBD2. V lost 7 bases, J lost 8 bases, and 12 bases stayed unmatched. The CDR3 runs 14 residues. The germline V gene encodes CDR1 MDHEN and CDR2 SYDVKM. The chain's CDR3 is CASTQSPGLAQQYF. The CDR3 nucleotides read TGTGCCAGCACCCAGTCGCCGGGACTAGCTCAGCAGTACTTC.

The chain joins TRBV4-1 to TRBJ1-3, with D uncertain. V was pared by 5 bases and J by 0 bases, with 14 bases between. Germline V CDR1 and CDR2: MGHRA, YSYEKL. This CDR3 comprises 16 residues. The CDR3, as DNA: TGCGCCAGCAGCATCCGAATACAGAACTCTGGAAACACCATATATTTT. This translates into CASSIRIQNSGNTIYF.

The rearrangement links TRBV6-6 to TRBJ1-2; possible D gene TRBD1, 5 bases. The CDR3 runs 14 residues. Germline V gene data show CDR1 as MNHNY and CDR2 as SVGAGI (reference sequence). Trimming took off 7 bases at V and 4 bases at J, with 16 bases between the two ends. This CDR3 is CASNSAGPLYGYTF. Here the CDR3 DNA reads TGTGCCAGCAACTCCGCAGGGCCGCTCTATGGCTACACCTTC.

This clone counts as medium-sized. The chain has TRBV6-1 and TRBJ2-1; D ambiguous. This CDR3 has 14 amino acids. The V gene lost 3 bases and the J gene lost 5 bases, with 11 bases spanning the gap. Germline V gene data show CDR1 as MNHNS and CDR2 as SASEGT. This chain's CDR3 is CASSDEARNNEQFF. In DNA form, the CDR3 reads TGTGCCAGCAGTGACGAGGCCAGAAACAATGAGCAGTTCTTC.

This sequence joins TRBV28 and TRBJ2-7; TRBD1 agrees at 9 bases. The CDR3 is 18 amino acids. V lost 2 bases to trimming and J lost 2 bases; unmatched junction nucleotides: 13. Germline assignment: CDR1 MDHEN and CDR2 SYDVKM. CDR3 amino acids: CASSLAPNPGQGTYEQYF. CDR3 DNA: TGTGCCAGCAGTTTAGCCCCTAACCCCGGACAGGGGACCTACGAGCAGTACTTC.

This chain joins TRBV27 and TRBJ2-7, with 9 positions matching TRBD2. V lost 5 bases to trimming and J lost 2 bases; unmatched junction nucleotides: 4. The CDR3 totals 14 residues. Germline V CDR1 and CDR2: MNHEY, SMNVEV (reference sequence). The CDR3 loop reads CASSAGGFAYEQYF. CDR3 in DNA: TGTGCCAGCAGTGCGGGGGGGTTTGCCTACGAGCAGTACTTC.

The chain uses TRBV19 and TRBJ1-1; no reliable D call. Germline V lookup: CDR1 LNHDA, CDR2 SQIVND (reference sequence). Between the trimmed V and J ends, which lost 1 base and 1 base, there was a span of 4 bases. This CDR3 has 13 amino acids. CDR3 loop: CASSIGANTEAFF. As DNA, the CDR3 is TGTGCCAGTAGTATAGGAGCGAACACTGAAGCTTTCTTT.

This sequence joins TRBV13 and TRBJ2-1; 8 bases match TRBD2. V lost 5 bases and J lost 5; bases outside the gene matches: 11. CDR3 size: 16 residues. CDR1 and CDR2 (germline): PRHDT, FYEKMQ (reference sequence). The CDR3 DNA is TGTGCCAGCAGCCCCCCCGGGAGGGAGTTCGACAATGAGCAGTTCTTC. As protein: CASSPPGREFDNEQFF.

V usage is TRBV7-3 and J usage is TRBJ2-1; D possibly matches TRBD1 or TRBD2 (5 bases each). Germline V gene data show CDR1 as SGHTA and CDR2 as FQGTGA. Between the trimmed V and J ends, which lost 2 bases and 10 bases, there was a span of 12 bases. The CDR3 covers 13 residues. CDR3 nucleotide sequence: TGTGCCAGCAGCTTAGGGGGTAGGACCGAGCAGTTCTTC. This translates into CASSLGGRTEQFF. Together with reference TRBV7-3 and TRBJ2-1, the CDR3 gives the full variable domain: GAGVSQTPSNKVTEKGKYVELRCDPISGHTALYWYRQSLGQGPEFLIYFQGTGAADDSGLPNDRFFAVRPEGSVSTLKIQRTERGDSAVYLCASSLGGRTEQFFGPGTRLTVL.

The genes are TRBV4-1 and TRBJ2-7, with TRBD2 matching over 12 bases. Looked up from germline, CDR1 is MGHRA and CDR2 is YSYEKL. With V trimmed by 1 base and J by 3 bases, 4 bases remained unmatched. This CDR3 is 16 amino acids long. CDR3 protein: CASSQARLAGVYEQYF. The CDR3 DNA follows: TGCGCCAGCAGCCAAGCCAGACTAGCGGGAGTCTACGAGCAGTACTTC.

The chain joins TRBV28 to TRBJ2-1; D is unclear. The CDR3 is 13 amino acids. The germline V gene encodes CDR1 MDHEN and CDR2 SYDVKM. The ends were cut back, 3 bases at V and 4 bases at J, with 7 bases in the middle. CDR3 coding DNA: TGTGCCAGCAGTTTTGGCTCTTACAATGAGCAGTTCTTC. Protein: CASSFGSYNEQFF. Full variable domain (missing parts from reference TRBV28 and TRBJ2-1): DVKVTQSSRYLVKRTGEKVFLECVQDMDHENMFWYRQDPGLGLRLIYFSYDVKMKEKGDIPEGYSVSREKKERFSLILESASTNQTSMYLCASSFGSYNEQFFGPGTRLTVL.

This chain connects TRBV5-6 to TRBJ2-1; TRBD1 matches at 11 bases. The junction had 14 bases not matched to a gene; V was cut back by 1 base and J by 14 bases. CDR3 length: 16 amino acids. Germline CDR1 is SGHDT and CDR2 is YYEEEE. The CDR3 sequence: CASSLKGQGVALGEFF. The CDR3 DNA follows: TGTGCCAGCAGCTTGAAGGGACAGGGGGTAGCCTTGGGTGAGTTCTTC.

This chain joins TRBV7-9 and TRBJ1-2; TRBD1 agrees at 9 bases. The V segment lost 5 bases and the J segment 8 bases; nucleotides outside the gene matches: 6. The CDR3 spans 13 residues. Per germline, CDR1 SEHNR and CDR2 FQNEAQ (reference sequence). The CDR3 nucleotides read TGTGCCAGCAGCGGACAGGGGCCGGAGGGCTACACCTTC. Protein sequence: CASSGQGPEGYTF.

This chain uses TRBV6-5 with TRBJ1-2, with 9 bases matching TRBD1. Trimming at V came to 9 bases and at J to 3 bases, leaving 2 bases not matched to a gene. The CDR3 spans 12 residues. The V gene's germline CDR1 is MNHEY and CDR2 SVGAGI. CDR3 in DNA: TGTGCCAGTGGACAGGGGCACTATGGCTACACCTTC. This translates into CASGQGHYGYTF.

The chain recombines TRBV7-9 with TRBJ2-7; D is perhaps TRBD1 (5 bases). V was trimmed by 6 bases and J by 2 bases, leaving 11 bases between them. Per germline, CDR1 SEHNR and CDR2 FQNEAQ (reference sequence). The CDR3 contains 13 residues. For the CDR3, the DNA is TGTGCCAGCAGTCTAGACAGTCCCTACGAGCAGTACTTC. This translates into CASSLDSPYEQYF.